This TCR beta chain was captured in a study of blood T cell repertoires in COVID-19. Study as a whole: Acute-phase and convalescent COVID-19 samples originated in the United States, Italy and Spain.

The CDR3 is 15 amino acids. CDR1 is SGHRS and CDR2 is YFSETQ in the germline V gene. V lost 5 bases and J lost 0; bases outside the gene matches: 5. Only in-frame clones appear in the TCRdb table, and some are missing; sequencing was by immunoSEQ multiplex PCR. The sample comprises hundreds of thousands of clones, 80% to 90% of which are singletons, and 3% rests with the top ten. Sequenced input: peripheral blood. V gene TRBV5-1 combines with J gene TRBJ2-5; TRBD1 matches 9 bases. This sequence originates from a woman aged 30 to 39 with COVID-19, enrolled during active disease. CDR3 residues: CASRTGGRYQETQYF. In nucleotides, the CDR3 is TGCGCCAGCAGAACAGGGGGCCGGTACCAAGAGACCCAGTACTTC.